This record covers a single T cell receptor beta chain. This clonotype was found many times. Its antigen target is currently unknown. Base qualities are not recorded, but no much larger clone differs from it by a single base. The time point label of this sample denotes: persistent/refractory GD, antithyroid drugs over 5 years with positive TRAb. RNA was extracted from PBMCs in TRIzol for both TCR sequencing and RNA sequencing. The diagnosis of Graves' disease followed American Thyroid Association guidelines. Patients were recruited from an endocrinology department in Xi'an, China. Each patient gave 8.5 to 9.5 milliliters of peripheral blood, collected in an EDTA anticoagulant tube. Ficoll Paque Plus density gradient separation was used to isolate PBMCs, and no further T cell sorting was performed. An Agilent 2100 Bioanalyzer and agarose gel were used to assess RNA quality, and a NanoDrop 2000 was used to measure RNA concentration.

The CDR3, from cysteine to phenylalanine, totals 13 residues. The CDR3 DNA has 39 bases and is translated from base 1. The germline V gene encodes CDR1 SGHAT and CDR2 FQNNGV. Between the V and J ends, shortened by 5 bases and 5 bases respectively, the junction contains 9 bases. Receptor libraries were prepared by multiplex PCR. Sequencing used an Illumina HiSeq 4000. TCR beta libraries were built with iRepertoire HTBI primers and Arm-PCR amplification of CDR3 regions. Gel purification was performed on PCR products prior to sequencing. On the authors' methods: A total of 60 to 80 TRBV and approximately 15 TRBJ segments were identified across samples and were used for gene usage analysis of CDR3 amino acid clonotypes. Filtered high-quality paired reads were merged into contigs using COPE and FqMerger. BLAST was used to align contigs to IMGT TRBV, TRBD and TRBJ reference genes, with CDR3 defined following IMGT. Any clonotype with a frequency above 0.1% was classified as a highly expanded clone. Shannon entropy served as the measure of repertoire diversity, while the Gini coefficient captured V-J evenness. Public clonotypes were defined as clonotypes shared by more than one individual. TCRdb reworked the public reads: Q25 trimming with fastp, MiXCR clone assembly, productive beta chains retained. Each record represents a unique CDR3 protein, reported with the most common genes and DNA among its rows. The V and J calls reflect TCRdb's pipeline rather than the authors' work. Within this sample are approximately 440,000 distinct CDR3 sequences, with about a quarter of them counted one time only. Approximately 26% of the sample lies in the top ten.

The data are from a study of regulatory T cells in long-lasting Graves disease (dated by TCRdb to the early 2020s). Turning to the overall study: Persistent Graves' disease meant more than 5 years of antithyroid drug treatment with TSH receptor autoantibodies that stayed positive. Antithyroid drugs had been taken for 10 to 13 years on average by persistent Graves' disease patients in the clinical cohort. A total of about 33 samples underwent TCR sequencing, from roughly 13 patients with persistent Graves' disease and roughly 20 patients with newly diagnosed Graves' disease. Patients with persistent Graves' disease were compared with patients with newly diagnosed Graves' disease using TCR sequencing and RNA sequencing of peripheral blood. The study was registered as a clinical trial and conducted in China.

Study-level results and caveats: The authors acknowledged the small sample size as a limitation that may reduce accuracy. The study examined only peripheral blood because the primary lesion, thyroid tissue, could not be accessed. Compared with newly diagnosed patients, persistent Graves' disease patients had lower TCR Shannon entropy and fewer highly expanded clones, which suggests clonal expansion. Only the TCR beta chain was sequenced and analyzed. A larger number of public clonotypes was shared among persistent patients (around 3,000) than among newly diagnosed patients (about 990). TRBV28, TRBJ1-2 and TRBJ2-5 were preferentially used in persistent disease, while TRBV20-1 and TRBJ2-1 were favored in newly diagnosed disease.

The sample in question was peripheral blood mononuclear cells (PBMCs), obtained when the disease was refractory, from a patient treated with antithyroid drugs. This chain joins TRBV11-2 to TRBJ2-2, with the D gene too uncertain to name. The receptor was isolated from a female donor with Graves disease. The base sequence is TGTGCCAGCAGCCACCCTGGGACCGGGGAGCTGTTTTTT. Its amino acids are CASSHPGTGELFF.